Only one count was recorded for the clone carrying this T cell receptor (beta chain). Both 60 Vbeta primers and 13 Jbeta primers went into the PCR. Data came from immunoSEQ multiplex PCR; TCRdb stores just in-frame clones and leaves some out. The table records fewer than 150,000 clones, 80% of them present only once. The sample originates from a study of cytomegalovirus exposure and HLA in healthy donors. Trimming removed 4 bases at V and 4 bases at J, with 12 bases between. This CDR3 region has 13 residues. The germline gives CDR1 SGDLS, CDR2 YYNGEE. The V call is TRBV9, the J call TRBJ2-7; tentative D call: TRBD1 (5 bases). This receptor was identified in a man in his forties or fifties in good health and CMV-seropositive. The sample taken for sequencing was PBMCs. The CDR3 loop is CASSRQGLYEQYF. As DNA, the CDR3 is TGTGCCAGCAGCCGGCAGGGCTTGTACGAGCAGTACTTC.